Ten or more counts support the clone carrying this T cell receptor beta chain. Its antigen is currently unknown. J gave up 7 bases and V 5 bases, and 10 bases lay outside the gene matches. Per germline, CDR1 DFQATT and CDR2 SNEGSKA (reference sequence). The CDR3 consists of 15 residues. This record belongs to a study of CD8 T cells in ankylosing spondylitis. General study results and limits: Significant enrichment of disease-linked clones was reportedly seen in matched ankylosing spondylitis synovial fluid. Some of the motif variants had earlier been found in reactive arthritis patients' fluid and blood.

TCRdb processed the 5' RACE reads anew with MiXCR; each CDR3 protein has one entry. The sample holds about 220,000 distinct CDR3 sequences; more than 9% are singletons and the top ten take approximately 20%. The sequenced sample consisted of blood, either unsorted or a sorted T cell fraction (not recorded which). The chain joins TRBV20-1 to TRBJ1-5; 11 bases align to TRBD1. This receptor was taken from a male donor with ankylosing spondylitis or in good health (not recorded which). CDR3 region: CSASRGQGVRQPQHF. The CDR3 DNA is TGCAGTGCTTCTAGGGGACAGGGGGTTCGACAGCCCCAGCATTTT.